The clone carrying this T cell receptor (beta chain) was counted a few times. Its antigen is not identified. The data were taken from a study of beta chain features in type 1 diabetes. Study context: All samples combined gave roughly 100,000,000 sorted cells for examination. Study results and limitations: Shortening that was moderate but significant affected the TCRB CDR3s of Type 1 diabetes patients in all four CD4+ subsets.

All of the isolated RNA was reverse transcribed, so expressed TCRB transcripts were sequenced. Measured with immunoSEQ multiplex PCR; TCRdb has only the in-frame clones, and not every one. The sample lists hundreds of thousands of clones, about 9.3% occurring once. The authors took one heparinised blood draw, averaging about 116 mL, from each donor. The V end was cut by 3 bases, the J end by 3 bases, with 12 bases between. Per the germline V gene, CDR1 is SGDLS and CDR2 is YYNGEE. The CDR3 runs 14 residues. The sample was naive CD4+ T cells from blood. The chain links TRBV9 to TRBJ2-5; D possibly corresponds to TRBD1 (6 bases). The source of this sequence is a woman in her late teens or twenties in good health. The CDR3 DNA follows: TGTGCCAGCAGCGGATACACAGGGAAAGAGACCCAGTACTTC. Its protein product is CASSGYTGKETQYF.